This T cell receptor beta chain was profiled in a study of OX40 agonist ivuxolimab in advanced cancers. With 4 bases clipped from V and 1 base from J, the junction kept 4 bases outside the gene matches. The CDR3 is made up of 14 amino acids. CDR1 SGDLS and CDR2 YYNGEE come from the germline V gene. Measured with immunoSEQ multiplex PCR; TCRdb has only the in-frame clones, and not every one. The sample comprises fewer than 85,000 clones, 88% of which are singletons, and 0.6% to 0.85% rests with the top ten. The gene calls are TRBV9 and TRBJ1-1; 7 bases fit TRBD1. The sequences come from CD4+ or CD8+ T cells sorted from blood, collected in a trial of the OX40 agonist ivuxolimab. This clonotype originated in an adult with an advanced solid tumor such as melanoma, head and neck, liver or kidney cancer. The CDR3 sequence: CASSPGDRNTEAFF. The DNA for the CDR3 is TGTGCCAGCAGCCCGGGGGACAGGAACACTGAAGCTTTCTTT.